What follows describes a single T cell receptor (beta chain). Its cognate antigen is unknown. Germline V lookup: CDR1 MDHEN, CDR2 SYDVKM. The CDR3 has 12 amino acids. Trimming shortened V by 3 bases and J by 8 bases, and 10 bases separated the two germline ends. Alongside a J-beta primer mix, a sample-barcoded 5' primer served in a second PCR lasting about 7 to 12 cycles. Every cDNA was tagged by a template-switch adaptor with 12 random nucleotides. From each sample, at least 2.5 million paired-end reads containing CDR3 were obtained. TCRdb redid the calling of the 5' RACE reads with MiXCR, one entry per CDR3 protein. In the table there are 2 million or so distinct CDR3 sequences, around half of which are singletons. This sample stems from a study of blood T cells in healthy people across ages. Study-level results: Higher diversity and more naive CD4+ cells were features of long-lived donors, compared to aged donors.

This chain joins TRBV28 and TRBJ1-2; no clear D gene. The source is a woman aged 40 to 49 in good health. The sequenced sample was blood. The CDR3: CASSFPLSGYTF. The CDR3 DNA follows: TGTGCCAGCAGTTTCCCACTTAGCGGCTACACCTTC.